These 17 T cell receptor beta chains originate from one sample sequenced in a study of blood T cell repertoires in COVID-19. Sequencing used immunoSEQ multiplex PCR; TCRdb keeps in-frame clones, though not all of them. The table has 70,000 or so clones, around 90% seen once. Sequencing input: peripheral blood. These receptors were collected from a woman aged 18-29 years with acute or convalescent COVID-19.

V usage is TRBV7-8 and J usage is TRBJ2-7; 7 bases align to TRBD2. The germline V gene encodes CDR1 SGHVS and CDR2 FQNEAQ. The ends lost 4 bases at V and 1 base at J; junction bases unmatched: 13. This CDR3 contains 17 residues. CDR3 sequence: CASSSAGELAPSYEQYF. CDR3 coding DNA: TGTGCCAGCAGCTCGGCGGGGGAACTAGCCCCTTCCTACGAGCAGTACTTC.

Note on this clone: The junction does not match germline at one end; this may be a read error. The sample contains more than one DNA sequence encoding this CDR3. V gene TRBV5-6 combines with J gene TRBJ1-1, with a weak D call TRBD1 (5 bases). From germline, CDR1 is SGHDT and CDR2 YYEEEE. The length of the CDR3 is 15 residues. CDR3 sequence (DNA): TGTGCCAGCAGCTTGTTCGGCAGGGTGAACACTGAAGCTTTTTTT. Protein sequence: CASSLFGRVNTEAFF.

The V gene is TRBV20-1, the J gene TRBJ1-1; D is ambiguous. The length of the CDR3 is 13 residues. Germline V gene lookup returns CDR1 DFQATT and CDR2 SNEGSKA (reference sequence). Trimming cost V 3 bases and J 3 bases, with 11 bases left between them. The CDR3 bases are TGCAGTGCTAGTAGAGGGATAGACACTGAAGCTTTCTTT. It yields the protein CSASRGIDTEAFF.

This clone was observed a single time. This rearrangement joins TRBV4-1 to TRBJ1-4; TRBD1 matches 9 bases. Germline CDR1 is MGHRA and CDR2 is YSYEKL. The CDR3 length is 18 residues. V was pared by 4 bases and J by 7 bases, with 16 bases of the junction left unmatched. Here the CDR3 reads CASSPSGGQGNLAEKLFF. For the CDR3, the DNA is TGCGCCAGCAGCCCCTCGGGCGGACAGGGGAACCTAGCTGAAAAACTGTTTTTT.

The chain recombines TRBV11-2 with TRBJ2-1, with TRBD2 identical over 7 bases. The CDR3 runs 15 residues. Trimming at V came to 1 base and at J to 6 bases, leaving 6 bases not matched to a gene. The germline gives CDR1 SGHAT, CDR2 FQNNGV. The CDR3 coding sequence is TGTGCCAGCAGCTTAGTGGGCGGGAGTAGCAATGAGCAGTTCTTC. This sequence encodes CASSLVGGSSNEQFF.

This clone was found a few times. One junction end disagrees with the germline gene, perhaps due to a read error. V is TRBV19 and J is TRBJ2-1, with TRBD2 matching 10 bases. Per germline, CDR1 LNHDA and CDR2 SQIVND (reference sequence). The CDR3 sequence is 15 residues long. CDR3 sequence: CASSIAGGVGTEQFF. The DNA for the CDR3 is TGTGCCAGTAGCATAGCGGGAGGCGTTGGAACTGAGCAGTTCTTC.

V usage is TRBV7-8 and J usage is TRBJ2-7; tentatively, D is TRBD1 (5 bases). CDR3 length: 11 residues. V lost 2 bases and J 7 bases, leaving 6 bases between the germline ends. Germline V gene lookup returns CDR1 SGHVS and CDR2 FQNEAQ. The chain's CDR3 is CASSLQGEQYF. The CDR3 DNA follows: TGTGCCAGCAGCTTACAGGGTGAGCAGTACTTC.

The CDR3 protein is CASSVRGSTGELFF. The DNA for the CDR3 is TGTGCCAGCAGTGTCAGGGGGAGCACCGGGGAGCTGTTTTTT. The chain is built from TRBV2 and TRBJ2-2; 7 bases map to TRBD1. Unmatched junction bases numbered 3, after V lost 4 bases and J lost 4 bases. Per the germline V gene, CDR1 is SNHLY and CDR2 is FYNNEI. The CDR3 loop spans 14 amino acids.

The V gene is TRBV6-2 or TRBV6-3, the J gene TRBJ1-2, with TRBD1 matching over 9 bases. The CDR3 covers 13 residues. The germline V gene has CDR1 MNHEY and CDR2 SVGEGT. V lost 3 bases and J lost 6; bases outside the gene matches: 2. CDR3 bases: TGTGCCAGCAGTTATGGGACAGGGAATGGCTACACCTTC. Its protein is CASSYGTGNGYTF.

The J gene is TRBJ1-3, the V gene TRBV7-2; TRBD1 agrees at 7 bases. Trimming took 0 bases from V and 1 from J; bases not matched to a gene: 6. The CDR3 contains 17 residues. The germline gives CDR1 SGHTA, CDR2 FQGNSA. The CDR3 loop is CASSLATPGGSGNTIYF. The CDR3, as DNA: TGTGCCAGCAGCTTAGCCACCCCAGGGGGGTCTGGAAACACCATATATTTT.

The rearrangement links TRBV4-1 to TRBJ2-3; TRBD2 agrees at 8 bases. The length of the CDR3 is 16 residues. CDR1 is MGHRA and CDR2 is YSYEKL in the germline V gene. V shed 3 bases, J shed 7 bases, and the junction held 12 bases outside the gene matches. The CDR3 loop reads CASSQPTSGTAHTQYF. In nucleotides, the CDR3 is TGCGCCAGCAGCCAGCCTACTAGCGGTACTGCTCATACGCAGTATTTT.

The DNA of the CDR3 is TGCGCCAGCAGCCAGAGACAGGGGGCGAACACAGATACGCAGTATTTT. It encodes CASSQRQGANTDTQYF. The J gene is TRBJ2-3, the V gene TRBV4-1, with 10 bases matching TRBD1. Germline values: CDR1 MGHRA, CDR2 YSYEKL. The CDR3 extends over 16 amino acids. Losses at the gene ends were 3 bases for V and 2 bases for J; bases not matched to a gene: 5.

The rearrangement links TRBV7-2 to TRBJ2-1; D might be TRBD1 (5 bases). This CDR3 is built from 14 residues. Per the germline V gene, CDR1 is SGHTA and CDR2 is FQGNSA. The V gene lost 0 bases and the J gene lost 7 bases, with 10 bases spanning the gap. The CDR3 region has the DNA TGTGCCAGCAGCTTAGCGGGGCTTGGTAATGAGCAGTTCTTC. Translation gives CASSLAGLGNEQFF.

The chain has TRBV4-3 and TRBJ2-5; 8 bases match TRBD2. There are 15 residues in the CDR3. Germline-derived CDR1 and CDR2 are LGHNA and YSLEER. The V gene end was trimmed by 0 bases and the J gene end by 5 bases; junction bases not matched to a gene: 5. This chain's CDR3 is CASSQDVAGHETQYF. The CDR3 DNA follows: TGCGCCAGCAGCCAAGATGTAGCGGGACACGAGACCCAGTACTTC.

This clone is judged medium-sized (0.01 to 0.1%). This chain's CDR3 is CASSSGTGISYEQYF. In DNA form, the CDR3 reads TGTGCCAGCAGTTCCGGGACAGGTATCTCCTACGAGCAGTACTTC. The rearrangement uses TRBV28 and TRBJ2-7; 8 positions agree with TRBD1. There are 15 residues in the CDR3. Germline CDR1 reads MDHEN; CDR2 reads SYDVKM. The V and J ends lost 4 bases and 0 bases, in that order; junction bases with no gene match: 5.

The chain combines TRBV7-9 with TRBJ1-5; TRBD1 matches 7 bases. The trim removed 7 bases at V and 4 bases at J, leaving 4 bases unmatched. CDR1 is SEHNR and CDR2 is FQNEAQ in the germline V gene (reference sequence). This CDR3 spans 13 amino acids. The CDR3 sequence: CASTSGQNQPQHF. The CDR3 DNA reads as TGTGCCAGCACCTCGGGACAGAATCAGCCCCAGCATTTT.

This chain uses TRBV7-9 with TRBJ2-5; TRBD2 agrees at 10 bases. Trimming at V came to 5 bases and at J to 2 bases, leaving 2 bases not matched to a gene. Germline V CDR1 and CDR2: SEHNR, FQNEAQ (reference sequence). The CDR3 is 14 residues long. For the CDR3, the DNA is TGTGCCAGCAGCGCGACTAGCGGGCAAGAGACCCAGTACTTC. This codes for CASSATSGQETQYF.